Below are 10 T cell receptor beta chains sequenced from a single sample in a study of shared clonotypes between healthy human individuals. Libraries were prepared by immunoSEQ multiplex PCR; TCRdb keeps only in-frame clonotypes and omits some of them. The sample gives 600,000 to 750,000 clones, 80% to 95% of which show up once; about 33% is in the top ten. Material: memory CD8+ T cells from PBMCs. The subset denotes: CD45RO+ cells pooled with CCR7-negative TemRA cells. These receptors all come from a man aged 18 to 35 in good health. Some clones in this sample may be carry-over from other donors' samples.

The chain joins TRBV7-8 to TRBJ2-2; 7 bases line up with TRBD1. This CDR3 has 16 amino acids. V trimming: 2 bases; J trimming: 1 base; junction bases outside the gene matches: 4. CDR1 SGHVS and CDR2 FQNEAQ come from the germline V gene. The CDR3, as DNA: TGTGCCAGCAGCTTATTTAGGACAGGGAACACCGGGGAGCTGTTTTTT. Protein sequence: CASSLFRTGNTGELFF.

The rearrangement links TRBV7-9 to TRBJ1-4; a weak D match, TRBD1 (5 bases). Per germline, CDR1 SEHNR and CDR2 FQNEAQ (reference sequence). V lost 7 bases and J 3 bases, leaving 9 bases between the germline ends. There are 13 residues in the CDR3. For the CDR3, the DNA is TGTGCCAGCAAGGGGACCCCTAATGAAAAACTGTTTTTT. As protein: CASKGTPNEKLFF.

This clone was recorded many times. The gene calls are TRBV2 and TRBJ2-7; D is unclear. Germline V gene sequence: CDR1 SNHLY, CDR2 FYNNEI. The V end was cut by 11 bases, the J end by 6 bases, with 23 bases between. The CDR3 contains 14 residues. The CDR3 region is CAGCPAVGVAEQYF. The CDR3 DNA is TGTGCCGGCTGCCCAGCCGTCGGAGTAGCCGAGCAGTACTTC.

V usage is TRBV9 and J usage is TRBJ2-3, with no clear D. V was pared by 6 bases and J by 5 bases, with 10 bases between. Germline-derived CDR1 and CDR2 are SGDLS and YYNGEE. This CDR3 is built from 12 residues. CDR3 DNA: TGTGCCAGCACCTCAGGCGGAGATACGCAGTATTTT. Translating it yields CASTSGGDTQYF.

A word on this clone: The identical CDR3 is also encoded by other nucleotide sequences in the sample. The chain employs TRBV27 and TRBJ2-7; no definite D call. Trimming stripped 4 bases from V and 0 bases from J, with 7 bases between. The CDR3 consists of 13 residues. Germline-derived CDR1 and CDR2 are MNHEY and SMNVEV (reference sequence). The CDR3: CASSYGGSYEQYF. The CDR3 DNA sequence: TGTGCCAGCAGTTATGGCGGCTCCTACGAGCAGTACTTC.

The DNA of the CDR3 is TGTGCCAGCAGTCCTGACCGACACTACGAGCAGTACTTC. It codes for CASSPDRHYEQYF. The chain links TRBV28 to TRBJ2-7; D is unclear. Germline assignment: CDR1 MDHEN and CDR2 SYDVKM. The CDR3 loop spans 13 amino acids. Trimming removed 5 bases at V and 3 bases at J, with 11 bases between.

V usage is TRBV7-9 and J usage is TRBJ2-5, with D perhaps assigned TRBD1 or TRBD2 (7 bases each). Germline lookup yields CDR1 SEHNR and CDR2 FQNEAQ (reference sequence). The CDR3 extends over 15 amino acids. V lost 0 bases to trimming and J lost 4 bases, with 12 bases between them. The CDR3, as DNA: TGTGCCAGCAGCTTAGCTGCAGGGGGGGTAGAGACCCAGTACTTC. Translated: CASSLAAGGVETQYF.

This chain links TRBV28 with TRBJ2-1; no firm D call. There are 16 residues in the CDR3. Germline-derived CDR1 and CDR2 are MDHEN and SYDVKM. The germline V and J ends were trimmed by 6 bases and 7 bases, with 22 bases remaining between them. CDR3 bases: TGTGCCAGCAGCCCTCTTAGGATGGCCCTGAAGAATGAGCAGTTCTTC. As protein: CASSPLRMALKNEQFF.

The J gene is TRBJ2-7, the V gene TRBV27; D is ambiguous. Trimming removed 5 bases from V and 3 bases from J, with 11 bases in between. The CDR3 has 13 residues. Germline CDR1 reads MNHEY; CDR2 reads SMNVEV (reference sequence). The CDR3 reads CASSDPPYYEQYF. CDR3 sequence (DNA): TGTGCCAGCAGTGATCCCCCTTACTACGAGCAGTACTTC.

V and J are TRBV2 and TRBJ2-1; 10 bases match TRBD1. This CDR3 is built from 17 residues. Trimming at V came to 8 bases and at J to 0 bases, leaving 10 bases not matched to a gene. Per germline, CDR1 SNHLY and CDR2 FYNNEI. CDR3: CASDGTGVLSSYNEQFF. The CDR3 DNA reads TGTGCCAGCGACGGGACAGGGGTCTTAAGCTCCTACAATGAGCAGTTCTTC. Full variable domain (remainder filled in from reference TRBV2 and TRBJ2-1): EPEVTQTPSHQVTQMGQEVILRCVPISNHLYFYWYRQILGQKVEFLVSFYNNEISEKSEIFDDQFSVERPDGSNFTLKIRSTKLEDSAMYFCASDGTGVLSSYNEQFFGPGTRLTVL.